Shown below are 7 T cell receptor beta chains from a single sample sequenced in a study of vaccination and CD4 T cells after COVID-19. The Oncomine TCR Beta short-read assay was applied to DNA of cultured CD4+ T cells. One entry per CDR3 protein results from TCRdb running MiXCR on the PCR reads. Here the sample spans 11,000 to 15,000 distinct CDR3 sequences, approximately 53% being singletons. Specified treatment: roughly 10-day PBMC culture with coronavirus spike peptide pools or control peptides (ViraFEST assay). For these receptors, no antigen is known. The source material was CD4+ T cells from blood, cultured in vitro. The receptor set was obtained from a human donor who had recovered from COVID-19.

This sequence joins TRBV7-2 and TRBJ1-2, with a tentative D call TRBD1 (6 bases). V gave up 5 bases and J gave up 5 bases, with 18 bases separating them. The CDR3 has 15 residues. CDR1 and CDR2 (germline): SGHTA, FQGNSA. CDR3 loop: CASSPLPGTRYGYTF. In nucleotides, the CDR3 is TGTGCCAGCAGCCCCTTACCCGGGACAAGGTATGGCTACACCTTC.

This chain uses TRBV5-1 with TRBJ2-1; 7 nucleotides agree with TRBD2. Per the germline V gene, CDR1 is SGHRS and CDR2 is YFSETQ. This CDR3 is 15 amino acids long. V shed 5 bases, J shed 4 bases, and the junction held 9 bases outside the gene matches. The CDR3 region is CASSQTSLTYNEQFF. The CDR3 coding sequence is TGCGCCAGCAGTCAGACTAGCCTCACTTACAATGAGCAGTTCTTC.

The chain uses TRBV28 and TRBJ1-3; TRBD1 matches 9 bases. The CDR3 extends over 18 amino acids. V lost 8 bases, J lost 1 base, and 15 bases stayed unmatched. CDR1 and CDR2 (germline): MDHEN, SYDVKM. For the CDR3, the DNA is TGTGCCAGCTACGAACTATCGGGACAGGGAATTTCTGGAAACACCATATATTTT. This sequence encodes CASYELSGQGISGNTIYF. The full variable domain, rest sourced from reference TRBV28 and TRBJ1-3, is DVKVTQSSRYLVKRTGEKVFLECVQDMDHENMFWYRQDPGLGLRLIYFSYDVKMKEKGDIPEGYSVSREKKERFSLILESASTNQTSMYLCASYELSGQGISGNTIYFGEGSWLTVV.

This CDR3 reads CSARGTSGYTDTQYF. The CDR3 DNA sequence: TGCAGTGCGCGGGGGACTAGCGGCTACACAGATACGCAGTATTTT. The rearrangement uses TRBV20-1 and TRBJ2-3, with TRBD2 identical over 11 bases. The CDR3 has 15 amino acids. The germline gives CDR1 DFQATT, CDR2 SNEGSKA (reference sequence). The V and J ends lost 6 bases and 2 bases, in that order; junction bases with no gene match: 7.

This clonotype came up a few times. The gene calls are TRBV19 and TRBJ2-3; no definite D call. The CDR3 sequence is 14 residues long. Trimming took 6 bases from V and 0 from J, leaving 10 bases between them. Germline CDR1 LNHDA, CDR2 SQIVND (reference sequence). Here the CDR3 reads CASSQTYSTDTQYF. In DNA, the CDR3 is TGTGCCAGTAGCCAGACATATAGCACAGATACGCAGTATTTT.

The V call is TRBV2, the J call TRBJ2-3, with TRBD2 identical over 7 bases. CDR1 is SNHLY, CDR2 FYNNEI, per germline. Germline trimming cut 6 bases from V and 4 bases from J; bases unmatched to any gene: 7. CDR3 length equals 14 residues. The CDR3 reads CASSIRTSSDTQYF. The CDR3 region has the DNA TGTGCCAGCAGCATACGGACTAGTTCAGATACGCAGTATTTT.

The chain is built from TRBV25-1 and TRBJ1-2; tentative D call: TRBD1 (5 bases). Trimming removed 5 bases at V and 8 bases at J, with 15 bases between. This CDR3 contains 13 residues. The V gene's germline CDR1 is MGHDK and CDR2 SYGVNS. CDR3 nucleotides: TGTGCCAGCAGTCACCCACGACAGCGGGGCTACACCTTC. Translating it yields CASSHPRQRGYTF.